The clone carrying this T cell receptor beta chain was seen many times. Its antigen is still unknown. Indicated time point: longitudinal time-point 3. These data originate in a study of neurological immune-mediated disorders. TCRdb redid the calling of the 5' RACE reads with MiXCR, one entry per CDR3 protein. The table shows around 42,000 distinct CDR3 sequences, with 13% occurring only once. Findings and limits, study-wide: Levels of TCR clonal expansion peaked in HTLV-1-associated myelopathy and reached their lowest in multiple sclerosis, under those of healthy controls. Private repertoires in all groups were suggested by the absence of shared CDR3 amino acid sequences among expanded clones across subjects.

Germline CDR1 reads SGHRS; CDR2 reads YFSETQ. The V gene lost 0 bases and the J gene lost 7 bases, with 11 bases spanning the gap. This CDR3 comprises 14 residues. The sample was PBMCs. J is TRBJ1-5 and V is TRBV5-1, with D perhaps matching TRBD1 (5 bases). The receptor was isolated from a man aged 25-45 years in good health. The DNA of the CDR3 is TGCGCCAGCAGCTTGGAAGGGGCAGGGCAGCCCCAGCATTTT. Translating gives CASSLEGAGQPQHF.